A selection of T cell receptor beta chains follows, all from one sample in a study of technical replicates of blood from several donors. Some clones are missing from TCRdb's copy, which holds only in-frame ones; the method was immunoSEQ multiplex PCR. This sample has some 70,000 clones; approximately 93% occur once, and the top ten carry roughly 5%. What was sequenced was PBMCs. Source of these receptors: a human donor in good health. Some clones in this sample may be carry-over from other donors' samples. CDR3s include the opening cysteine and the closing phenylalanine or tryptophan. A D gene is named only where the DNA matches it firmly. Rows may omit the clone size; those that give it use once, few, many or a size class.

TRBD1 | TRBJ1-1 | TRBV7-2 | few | TGTGCCAGCAGCCTTGACAGGGGGAACACTGAAGCTTTCTTT | CASSLDRGNTEAFF
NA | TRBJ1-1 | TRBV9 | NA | TGTGCCAGCAGAGGACTTACAGGGACGGTGAGCACTGAAGCTTTCTTT | CASRGLTGTVSTEAFF
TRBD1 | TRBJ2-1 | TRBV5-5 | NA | TGTGCCAGCAGCCTGGGACAGGGGGTCGACAATGAGCAGTTCTTC | CASSLGQGVDNEQFF
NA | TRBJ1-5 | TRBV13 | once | TGTGCCAGCAGCTTATCCCCACAGGCGAATCAGCCCCAGCATTTT | CASSLSPQANQPQHF
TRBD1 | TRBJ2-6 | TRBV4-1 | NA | TGCGCCAGCAGCCAATCGACAGGGGGCGTCTTATCGAGTGGGGCCAACGTCCTGACTTTC | CASSQSTGGVLSSGANVLTF
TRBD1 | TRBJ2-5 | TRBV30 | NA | TGTGCCTGGAGTGTCGGGACAGGGGGCACCCAGTACTTC | CAWSVGTGGTQYF
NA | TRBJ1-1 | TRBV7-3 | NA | TGTGCCAGCAGCTTCACAGGGAACTCACCGGCTTTCTTT | CASSFTGNSPAFF
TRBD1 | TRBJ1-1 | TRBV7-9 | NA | TGTGCCAGCAGCCCATCGACAGGGGTTAACACTGAAGCTTTCTTT | CASSPSTGVNTEAFF
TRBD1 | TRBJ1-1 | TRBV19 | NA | TGTGCCAGTAGTATGGACAGGGGGCCGACTGAAGCTTTCTTT | CASSMDRGPTEAFF
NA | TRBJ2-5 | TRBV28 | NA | TGTGCCAGCCGACTTTCTCGGGAGACCCAGTACTTC | CASRLSRETQYF
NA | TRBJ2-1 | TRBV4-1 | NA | TGCGCCAGCAGCCAAGTGGGGGGCTCCTACAATGAGCAGTTCTTC | CASSQVGGSYNEQFF